This TCR beta chain was profiled in a study of shared clonotypes between healthy human individuals. Study summary: Ranging from 18 to 49 in age, donors were two women and a few men.

Sorted-subset replicate PCRs used 200 ng of genomic DNA. This amount corresponded to about 30,000 T cell genomes. Authors' data handling: Owing to the provision of junction-only sequences devoid of quality scores by immunoSEQ, filtering differed. Method: immunoSEQ multiplex PCR; TCRdb's copy keeps in-frame clones and lacks some. The D gene and trimming were derived from the DNA, and the V and J assignments and clone size from that table. The table has more than 2 million clones, roughly 95% seen once; the top ten hold 1.1%. From germline, CDR1 is GTSNPN and CDR2 SVGIG (reference sequence). Trimming took 0 bases from V and 4 from J, leaving 13 bases between them. The CDR3 length is 15 residues. Naive CD8 cells lacked CD45RO and underwent positive selection for CCR7, leaving out terminally differentiated effector memory CD45RA+ cells.

The sample comprised naive CD8+ T cells sorted from blood. The sequence was obtained from a man younger than 35 in good health. V is TRBV30 and J is TRBJ1-3, with D maybe TRBD1 (6 bases). In DNA, the CDR3 is TGTGCCTGGAGTGTTGGGGGGCCATTGGGAAACACCATATATTTT. Amino acids: CAWSVGGPLGNTIYF.